These 10 T cell receptor beta chains were sequenced from one sample in a study of human T cells and chemical hapten exposure. Time point indicated: patch test 2, 6 weeks after DPC sensitization. The treatment was: therapeutic diphenylcyclopropenone sensitization with weekly scalp DPC. MiXCR, applied by TCRdb to the RACE reads, yields one record per CDR3 protein. The sample contains 95,000 or so distinct CDR3 sequences, approximately 10% of which appear only once. The sample here was whole blood, taken in connection with sensitization to the hapten diphenylcyclopropenone (DPC). The receptors originated from a woman aged 35 to 49 with alopecia areata. Some clones in this sample may be carry-over from other donors' samples.

In its sample, this clonotype was seen many times. V usage is TRBV18 and J usage is TRBJ1-5; possibly TRBD1 for D (5 bases). CDR1 and CDR2 (germline): KGHSH, LQKENI. The V end lost 0 bases, the J end lost 2 bases, and 11 bases lay between the germline ends. There are 16 residues in the CDR3. The CDR3 sequence is CASSPPGQGGNQPQHF. DNA of the CDR3: TGTGCCAGCTCACCACCGGGTCAGGGAGGCAATCAGCCCCAGCATTTT. Supplemented by reference TRBV18 and TRBJ1-5, the full variable domain reads NAGVMQNPRHLVRRRGQEARLRCSPMKGHSHVYWYRQLPEEGLKFMVYLQKENIIDESGMPKERFSAEFPKEGPSILRIQQVVRGDSAAYFCASSPPGQGGNQPQHFGDGTRLSIL.

This clonotype was seen a handful of times. The chain carries TRBV5-5 and TRBJ2-2; D ambiguous. CDR3 length: 13 residues. Germline values: CDR1 SGHKS, CDR2 YYEKEE (reference sequence). The V and J ends lost 4 bases and 6 bases respectively, with 10 bases between them. For the CDR3, the DNA is TGTGCCAGCAGCCTCTCGGACGCCGGGGAGCTGTTTTTT. The encoded protein is CASSLSDAGELFF.

The chain joins TRBV6-6 to TRBJ2-1; 10 bases map to TRBD2. Trimming cost V 6 bases and J 6 bases; bases outside gene matches: 8. Germline V gene data show CDR1 as MNHNY and CDR2 as SVGAGI (reference sequence). The CDR3 is 15 residues long. CDR3 sequence: CASRQSGRASNEQFF. The CDR3 coding sequence is TGTGCCAGCAGACAAAGCGGGAGGGCCAGCAATGAGCAGTTCTTC.

This clonotype has more than one count but fewer than ten. The genes are TRBV18 and TRBJ2-7, with unresolved D. The germline V gene encodes CDR1 KGHSH and CDR2 LQKENI. The CDR3 sequence is 14 residues long. With 2 bases removed from V and 5 bases from J, the gap between germline ends came to 13 bases. Here the CDR3 DNA reads TGTGCCAGCTCACCATTACCGCCCCAGGACGAGCAGTACTTC. Translated, it gives CASSPLPPQDEQYF.

The sample holds many counts of this clonotype. The chain links TRBV9 to TRBJ2-1; D not certain. This CDR3 has 15 residues. Trimming took off 1 base at V and 0 bases at J, with 8 bases between the two ends. The germline V gene has CDR1 SGDLS and CDR2 YYNGEE. The CDR3 reads CASSVLGASYNEQFF. In DNA, the CDR3 is TGTGCCAGCAGCGTACTGGGCGCCTCCTACAATGAGCAGTTCTTC.

This clonotype was counted at least ten times. The V gene is TRBV21-1, the J gene TRBJ1-5; the table's D call, TRBD1, has no DNA check behind it. TRBV21-1 represents a pseudogene. This CDR3 contains 16 residues. Written as DNA, the CDR3 is TGTGCCAGCAGCGCCTCCAGGGGGCTCTGCAATCAGCCCCAGCATTTT. It specifies CASSASRGLCNQPQHF.

Many counts were recorded for this clonotype. The chain combines TRBV5-4 with TRBJ2-1; TRBD2 matches 7 bases. J lost 1 base, V lost 4 bases, and 5 bases had no gene match. The CDR3 is 15 amino acids. Germline V CDR1 and CDR2: SGHNT, YYREEE (reference sequence). The CDR3 spells CASSLGGLSYNEQFF. For the CDR3, the DNA is TGTGCCAGCAGCCTGGGAGGGCTTTCCTACAATGAGCAGTTCTTC. The whole variable domain, filled in from reference TRBV5-4 and TRBJ2-1, reads ETGVTQSPTHLIKTRGQQVTLRCSSQSGHNTVSWYQQALGQGPQFIFQYYREEENGRGNFPPRFSGLQFPNYSSELNVNALELDDSALYLCASSLGGLSYNEQFFGPGTRLTVL.

A few counts support this clonotype. This chain uses TRBV6-2 or TRBV6-3 with TRBJ2-1; the D is unclear. The CDR3 loop spans 12 amino acids. Germline loops: CDR1 MNHEY, CDR2 SVGEGT. The V end was cut by 8 bases, the J end by 6 bases, with 11 bases between. The CDR3 DNA is TGTGCCAGCTCCACAGATCCCAATGAGCAGTTCTTC. It translates to CASSTDPNEQFF.

The V gene is TRBV25-1, the J gene TRBJ1-3; D gene uncertain. This CDR3 is built from 15 residues. Trimming stripped 3 bases from V and 4 bases from J, with 13 bases between. Per the germline V gene, CDR1 is MGHDK and CDR2 is SYGVNS. The CDR3 DNA sequence: TGTGCCAGCAGTGATAAACAGCCGAGGGGAAACACCATATATTTT. As protein: CASSDKQPRGNTIYF.

This clonotype was counted many times. The rearrangement links TRBV4-1 to TRBJ2-1, with a tentative D call TRBD2 (6 bases). The CDR3 runs 17 residues. Between the trimmed V and J ends, which lost 1 base and 2 bases, there was a span of 15 bases. Per the germline V gene, CDR1 is MGHRA and CDR2 is YSYEKL. The CDR3 spells CASSQVGLAAPYNEQFF. The DNA of the CDR3 is TGCGCCAGCAGCCAAGTCGGGTTAGCGGCGCCCTACAATGAGCAGTTCTTC.